This T cell receptor beta chain was identified during a study of T cells after yellow fever vaccination. This clonotype was seen many times. This CDR3 is built from 13 residues. CDR1 MGHRA and CDR2 YSYEKL come from the germline V gene. The J segment lost 6 bases and the V segment lost 4 bases, leaving 4 bases of the junction unmatched. Study-level results: A large majority of primary-vaccination clones showed up again after the booster (just under 97% CD4, around 90% CD8).

Via MiXCR, TCRdb re-called the 5' RACE reads, giving one row per CDR3 protein. This table has about 26,000 distinct CDR3 sequences, over 3.5% appearing once. This sample comprised PBMCs, either bulk or a sorted T-cell subset (CD4+, CD8+, memory, or dextramer-sorted; not recorded which), obtained on the day of the yellow fever booster vaccination. The source of this sequence is a man aged 18 to 35 who received the YFV17D yellow fever vaccine. This chain links TRBV4-1 with TRBJ1-2, with 8 bases fitting TRBD1. CDR3 amino acids: CASSLGTGDGYTF. In DNA, the CDR3 is TGCGCCAGCAGCCTTGGGACAGGCGATGGCTACACCTTC.